Described below is a single T cell receptor beta chain sequence and its context. Its antigen is unidentified. The data originate from a study of cytomegalovirus exposure and HLA in healthy donors. Study-level background: Genotyping of 430 or so donors showed that around 85% belonged to the Caucasian-associated ancestry cluster. Study-level findings and limits: CMV antigen specificity of a few CMV-associated chains was confirmed in vitro. Apparent HLA restriction characterized most CMV-associated TCR beta chains in a later analysis. In a later analysis, HLA-C alleles had the fewest associated TCRs, DRB1 alleles the most.

PCR amplification relied on 60 Vbeta primers (plus 13 Jbeta primers). Only in-frame clones appear in the TCRdb table, and some are missing; sequencing was by immunoSEQ multiplex PCR. The sample consists of 95,000 to 150,000 clones, around 78% of them appearing once. The V gene's germline CDR1 is SGHVS and CDR2 FNYEAQ. The CDR3 runs to 16 residues. J gave up 5 bases and V 6 bases, and 10 bases lay outside the gene matches. J is TRBJ2-5 and V is TRBV7-6; 12 bases agree with TRBD1. Sequencing was done on a sample of PBMCs. The sequence came from a man aged 18 to 29 in good health and CMV-seropositive. The CDR3 region has the DNA TGTGCCAGCAGGCCACCGGGACAGGGGGCGGGGGAGACCCAGTACTTC. It codes for CASRPPGQGAGETQYF.